Below are 5 T cell receptor beta chains sequenced from a single sample in a study of blood T cell repertoires in COVID-19. TCRdb's copy holds only in-frame clones and misses some; the assay was immunoSEQ multiplex PCR. The repertoire holds over 110,000 clones, with roughly three quarters as singletons. What was sequenced was peripheral blood. The source of these receptors is an older woman with acute or convalescent COVID-19.

The J gene is TRBJ1-1, the V gene TRBV5-1, with TRBD1 matching 7 bases. The CDR3 totals 14 residues. The germline CDR1 and CDR2 sequences are SGHRS and YFSETQ. V trimming: 4 bases; J trimming: 4 bases; junction bases outside the gene matches: 7. The CDR3 loop reads CASSQNRGGTEAFF. CDR3 nucleotides: TGCGCCAGCAGCCAGAACAGGGGAGGCACTGAAGCTTTCTTT.

The chain employs TRBV19 and TRBJ1-4; TRBD1 might be the D (5 bases). The germline gives CDR1 LNHDA, CDR2 SQIVND (reference sequence). The CDR3 totals 16 residues. The V end lost 4 bases, the J end lost 0 bases, and 12 bases lay between the germline ends. The CDR3 is CASSKTGDATNEKLFF. DNA of the CDR3: TGTGCCAGTAGTAAAACAGGCGACGCAACTAATGAAAAACTGTTTTTT.

V gene TRBV10-1 combines with J gene TRBJ2-1; maybe TRBD1 (6 bases). The CDR3 runs 15 residues. The germline gives CDR1 WNHNN, CDR2 SYGVQD (reference sequence). V was clipped by 3 bases and J by 7 bases, with 16 bases between them. CDR3 in amino acids: CASSDPRSGANEQFF. CDR3 in DNA: TGCGCCAGCAGTGACCCCCGTTCAGGGGCTAATGAGCAGTTCTTC.

V and J are TRBV24-1 and TRBJ2-3; 8 nucleotides agree with TRBD2. The CDR3 totals 13 residues. CDR1 and CDR2 (germline): KGHDR, SFDVKD. The V segment lost 4 bases and the J segment 11 bases; nucleotides outside the gene matches: 7. The CDR3 DNA follows: TGTGCCACCAGTGAAGTCGGGAGGGCAGAGCAGTATTTT. It is translated as CATSEVGRAEQYF.

The V and J genes are TRBV30 and TRBJ1-6, with D possibly TRBD1 on 6 matching bases. Trimming removed 3 bases at V and 1 base at J, with 7 bases between. The CDR3 loop spans 14 amino acids. Germline CDR1 and CDR2: GTSNPN and SVGIG (reference sequence). CDR3 DNA sequence: TGTGCCTGGAGCGGACAGTCCTATAATTCACCCCTCCACTTT. Its translation: CAWSGQSYNSPLHF. Using reference TRBV30 and TRBJ1-6 for the parts outside the CDR3, the full variable domain is SQTIHQWPATLVQPVGSPLSLECTVEGTSNPNLYWYRQAAGRGLQLLFYSVGIGQISSEVPQNLSASRPQDRQFILSSKKLLLSDSGFYLCAWSGQSYNSPLHFGNGTRLTVT.